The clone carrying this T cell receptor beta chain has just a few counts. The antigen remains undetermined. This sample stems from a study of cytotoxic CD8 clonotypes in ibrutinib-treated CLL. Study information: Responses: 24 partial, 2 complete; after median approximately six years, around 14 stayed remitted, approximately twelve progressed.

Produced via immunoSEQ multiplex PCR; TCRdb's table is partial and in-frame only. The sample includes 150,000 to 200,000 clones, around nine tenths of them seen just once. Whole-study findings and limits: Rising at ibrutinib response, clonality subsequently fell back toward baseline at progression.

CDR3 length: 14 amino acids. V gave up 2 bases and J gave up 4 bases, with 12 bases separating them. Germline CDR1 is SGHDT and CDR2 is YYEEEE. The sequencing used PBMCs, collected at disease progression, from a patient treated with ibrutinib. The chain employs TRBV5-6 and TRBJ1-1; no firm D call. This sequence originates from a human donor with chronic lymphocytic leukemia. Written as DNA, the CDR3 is TGTGCCAGCAGCTTCGGCCTAGCTCGCACTGAAGCTTTCTTT. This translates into CASSFGLARTEAFF.